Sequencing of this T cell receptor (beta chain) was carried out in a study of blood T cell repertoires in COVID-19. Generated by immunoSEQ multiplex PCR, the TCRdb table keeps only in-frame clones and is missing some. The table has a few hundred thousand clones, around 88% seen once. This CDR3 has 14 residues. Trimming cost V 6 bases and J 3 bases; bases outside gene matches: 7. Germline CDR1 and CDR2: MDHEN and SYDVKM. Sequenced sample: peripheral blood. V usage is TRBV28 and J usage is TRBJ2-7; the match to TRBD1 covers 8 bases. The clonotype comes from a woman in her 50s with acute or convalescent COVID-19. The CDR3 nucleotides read TGTGCCAGCAGAACCGGGACAGGCCTCTACGAGCAGTACTTC. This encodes CASRTGTGLYEQYF.